This TCR beta chain was sequenced in a study of T-cell memory formation after mild COVID-19. The study, taken as a whole, reports: Later expanders leaned CD4+, whereas clones that contracted between day 15 and 85 were balanced CD4/CD8. A subset of responding clones appeared in pre-infection memory, suggesting cross-reactive memory joined. Of the contracting clones, CD4+ ones lay mainly in CM and EM, and CD8+ ones in EMRA.

5'RACE, which relied on constant-segment primers, yielded TCR alpha and TCR beta cDNA libraries carrying sample barcodes and UMIs. TCRdb reanalysed the 5' RACE reads using MiXCR and keeps one entry per CDR3 protein. The profile shows about 410,000 distinct CDR3 sequences, around 22% of them singletons. With 2 bases clipped from V and 8 bases from J, the junction kept 4 bases outside the gene matches. The CDR3 is made up of 15 amino acids. Germline-derived CDR1 and CDR2 are MNHEY and SVGEGT. A note on this clonotype: Its specificity is not known.

Material for sequencing was PBMCs or a T cell subset sorted from them (not recorded which). V is TRBV6-2 or TRBV6-3 and J is TRBJ2-1, with 12 bases fitting TRBD2. The sequence was obtained from an adult woman who had mild COVID-19 (a few samples of this study predate the infection). Cell type and time point are not known. The CDR3 region is CASSYATSGSHEQFF. For the CDR3, the DNA is TGTGCCAGCAGTTACGCGACTAGCGGGAGCCATGAGCAGTTCTTC.